The rows below give T cell receptor beta chains drawn from one sample of a study of shared clonotypes between healthy human individuals. The repertoire was sequenced with immunoSEQ multiplex PCR; TCRdb's copy has only in-frame clones and lacks some. The sample consists of about 1.5 million clones, roughly 96% of them appearing once. The source material was naive CD4+ T cells sorted from blood. The receptors were gathered from a man in his thirties or forties in good health. Each CDR3 is given with its conserved first and last residue. The D gene is left open where the match is weak. Rows may omit the clone size; those that give it use once, few, many or a size class.

D: TRBD1; V: TRBV15; size: NA; J: TRBJ1-2; CDR3: CATSRDRTGAGGYTF; DNA: TGTGCCACCAGCAGAGATCGGACAGGGGCCGGGGGCTACACCTTC
D: NA; V: TRBV6-8; size: once; J: TRBJ2-1; CDR3: CASLRGPSGATGVNEQFF; DNA: TGTGCCAGCCTGAGGGGGCCTAGCGGAGCCACTGGGGTTAATGAGCAGTTCTTC
D: TRBD1; V: TRBV28; size: NA; J: TRBJ1-4; CDR3: CASSTTGTGLDEKLFF; DNA: TGTGCCAGCAGCACGACGGGGACAGGGCTCGATGAAAAACTGTTTTTT
D: TRBD2; V: TRBV18; size: NA; J: TRBJ2-7; CDR3: CASSQLLAGGRYEQYF; DNA: TGTGCCAGCTCCCAACTCCTAGCGGGAGGGCGGTACGAGCAGTACTTC
D: NA; V: TRBV28; size: few; J: TRBJ2-7; CDR3: CASSYGQISYEQYF; DNA: TGTGCCAGCAGTTATGGACAGATCTCCTACGAGCAGTACTTC
D: NA; V: TRBV27; size: once; J: TRBJ1-2; CDR3: CASSPSGTIGYTF; DNA: TGTGCCAGCAGTCCCTCGGGGACGATCGGCTACACCTTC
D: TRBD2; V: TRBV5-1; size: NA; J: TRBJ2-3; CDR3: CASSLGGLAGGGTDTQYF; DNA: TGCGCCAGCAGCTTGGGGGGACTAGCGGGAGGAGGCACAGATACGCAGTATTTT
D: NA; V: TRBV7-3; size: NA; J: TRBJ1-2; CDR3: CASSPTGTGYGYTF; DNA: TGTGCCAGCAGCCCAACAGGGACTGGTTATGGCTACACCTTC
D: TRBD1; V: TRBV5-1; size: NA; J: TRBJ2-7; CDR3: CASSLVSSGTGNYEQYF; DNA: TGCGCCAGCAGCTTAGTTTCTTCCGGGACAGGGAACTACGAGCAGTACTTC
D: NA; V: TRBV19; size: NA; J: TRBJ2-5; CDR3: CASSIGGRKETQYF; DNA: TGTGCCAGTAGTATAGGGGGGCGCAAAGAGACCCAGTACTTC
D: TRBD2; V: TRBV19; size: NA; J: TRBJ2-2; CDR3: CASKAGGVNTGELFF; DNA: TGTGCCAGTAAGGCGGGAGGCGTTAACACCGGGGAGCTGTTTTTT
D: NA; V: TRBV28; size: NA; J: TRBJ1-3; CDR3: CASSLGGFSGNTIYF; DNA: TGTGCCAGCAGTTTGGGGGGGTTCTCTGGAAACACCATATATTTT
D: NA; V: TRBV2; size: NA; J: TRBJ2-1; CDR3: CARGSDAPGEQFF; DNA: TGTGCCAGAGGGTCGGACGCCCCGGGAGAGCAGTTCTTC
D: TRBD2; V: TRBV5-1; size: NA; J: TRBJ2-3; CDR3: CASSLGTSGTYFKGDTQYF; DNA: TGCGCCAGCAGCCTCGGGACTAGCGGGACTTATTTTAAAGGGGATACGCAGTATTTT
D: TRBD1; V: TRBV14; size: NA; J: TRBJ2-1; CDR3: CASSREQGSPTNEQFF; DNA: TGTGCCAGCAGCCGAGAACAGGGGTCTCCTACCAATGAGCAGTTCTTC
D: TRBD2; V: TRBV7-3; size: NA; J: TRBJ2-3; CDR3: CASSLLAASTDTQYF; DNA: TGTGCCAGCAGCTTGCTAGCGGCTAGCACAGATACGCAGTATTTT
D: TRBD1; V: TRBV11-3; size: NA; J: TRBJ1-1; CDR3: CASSLTGQGGTEAFF; DNA: TGTGCCAGCAGCTTAACCGGACAGGGTGGGACTGAAGCTTTCTTT
D: TRBD1; V: TRBV28; size: NA; J: TRBJ2-1; CDR3: CASRSGTGGFSYNEQFF; DNA: TGTGCCAGCAGGTCCGGGACAGGGGGATTCTCCTACAATGAGCAGTTCTTC
D: NA; V: TRBV27; size: NA; J: TRBJ1-5; CDR3: CASSLLGTDNQPQHF; DNA: TGTGCCAGCAGTTTATTGGGTACGGACAATCAGCCCCAGCATTTT
D: NA; V: TRBV29-1; size: NA; J: TRBJ1-2; CDR3: CSASGGGKYYGYTF; DNA: TGCAGCGCCTCCGGTGGGGGAAAGTACTATGGCTACACCTTC
D: TRBD2; V: TRBV7-8; size: NA; J: TRBJ2-2; CDR3: CASSSVAGDTGELFF; DNA: TGTGCCAGCAGCTCTGTAGCGGGAGACACCGGGGAGCTGTTTTTT
D: TRBD2; V: TRBV2; size: NA; J: TRBJ2-7; CDR3: CASGTSNGEQYF; DNA: TGTGCCAGCGGGACTAGTAACGGCGAGCAGTACTTC
D: TRBD1; V: TRBV5-1; size: NA; J: TRBJ2-7; CDR3: CASSWDDRDPSYEQYF; DNA: TGCGCCAGCAGCTGGGATGACAGGGACCCCTCCTACGAGCAGTACTTC
D: TRBD2; V: TRBV9; size: NA; J: TRBJ2-5; CDR3: CASSVGATGGLKETQYF; DNA: TGTGCCAGCAGCGTAGGGGCGACGGGAGGGCTTAAAGAGACCCAGTACTTC
D: TRBD2; V: TRBV5-5; size: NA; J: TRBJ2-1; CDR3: CASSLISGKKENEQFF; DNA: TGTGCCAGCAGCCTTATCAGCGGGAAGAAGGAAAATGAGCAGTTCTTC
D: NA; V: TRBV9; size: NA; J: TRBJ1-1; CDR3: CASSPGGKEAFF; DNA: TGTGCCAGCAGCCCGGGGGGAAAGGAAGCTTTCTTT
D: NA; V: TRBV5-6; size: NA; J: TRBJ2-3; CDR3: CASSGFGGSTDTQYF; DNA: TGTGCCAGCAGCGGATTCGGGGGCAGCACAGATACGCAGTATTTT
D: NA; V: TRBV5-1; size: NA; J: TRBJ2-1; CDR3: CASSLGVGNEQFF; DNA: TGCGCCAGCAGCTTAGGGGTCGGGAATGAGCAGTTCTTC
D: TRBD1; V: TRBV6-5; size: NA; J: TRBJ1-1; CDR3: CASSKYRGTEAFF; DNA: TGTGCCAGCAGTAAATACAGGGGCACTGAAGCTTTCTTT
D: NA; V: TRBV6-6; size: NA; J: TRBJ2-7; CDR3: CASTSGLYEQYF; DNA: TGTGCCAGCACTTCGGGGCTCTACGAGCAGTACTTC
D: NA; V: TRBV14; size: NA; J: TRBJ1-2; CDR3: CASSVRENYGYTF; DNA: TGTGCCAGCAGCGTCAGGGAGAACTATGGCTACACCTTC
D: NA; V: TRBV15; size: NA; J: TRBJ2-6; CDR3: CATSRSGANVLTF; DNA: TGTGCCACCTCACGCTCTGGGGCCAACGTCCTGACTTTC
D: NA; V: TRBV19; size: few; J: TRBJ2-2; CDR3: CASSVTGYTGELFF; DNA: TGTGCCAGTAGTGTGACAGGCTACACCGGGGAGCTGTTTTTT
D: TRBD2; V: TRBV5-1; size: NA; J: TRBJ2-1; CDR3: CASSSRAGAYNEQFF; DNA: TGCGCCAGCAGCTCTCGAGCGGGAGCCTACAATGAGCAGTTCTTC
D: NA; V: TRBV30; size: NA; J: TRBJ2-7; CDR3: CAWSSGVYEQYF; DNA: TGTGCCTGGAGTAGCGGCGTCTACGAGCAGTACTTC
D: NA; V: TRBV4-1; size: few; J: TRBJ1-5; CDR3: CASSVRDNSNQPQHF; DNA: TGCGCCAGCAGCGTCAGGGACAATAGCAATCAGCCCCAGCATTTT
D: NA; V: TRBV14; size: NA; J: TRBJ2-7; CDR3: CASSQDLRDGEQYF; DNA: TGTGCCAGCAGCCAAGATCTACGGGACGGCGAGCAGTACTTC
D: NA; V: TRBV10-3; size: NA; J: TRBJ1-5; CDR3: CAISGVQMNQPQHF; DNA: TGTGCCATCAGTGGTGTGCAGATGAATCAGCCCCAGCATTTT